A single sample is the source of the 16 T cell receptor beta chains below, sequenced in a study of T cells in Graves' hyperthyroidism and ophthalmopathy. Regions amplified from RNA transcripts were the TCR beta CDR3 regions. HTBI primers drove first-round RT-PCR of the TCR CDR3. TCRdb re-called the multiplex PCR reads through MiXCR, storing one row per CDR3 protein. The table lists 470,000 or so distinct CDR3 sequences, about a fifth of them singletons. Specimen: blood. Receptors originate from a man between 18 and 29 years old with Graves' hyperthyroidism.

This chain links TRBV6-5 with TRBJ2-5; weak D call: TRBD2 (5 bases). Trimming removed 2 bases from V and 3 bases from J, with 10 bases in between. The CDR3 runs 14 residues. The V gene's germline CDR1 is MNHEY and CDR2 SVGAGI. CDR3 coding DNA: TGTGCCAGCAGTTACAGACACGGGAAAGAGACCCAGTACTTC. Protein sequence: CASSYRHGKETQYF.

The gene calls are TRBV20-1 and TRBJ1-5; TRBD1 agrees at 9 bases. There are 13 residues in the CDR3. V was clipped by 5 bases and J by 5 bases; unmatched bases: 4. Germline V CDR1 and CDR2: DFQATT, SNEGSKA (reference sequence). The CDR3 loop is CSAATGGYQPQHF. CDR3 DNA: TGCAGTGCTGCGACAGGGGGATATCAGCCCCAGCATTTT.

The chain is built from TRBV9 and TRBJ1-1; D gene ambiguous. Per germline, CDR1 SGDLS and CDR2 YYNGEE. Trimming pared 0 bases from V and 0 bases from J, leaving 6 bases between. This CDR3 region has 14 residues. CDR3 residues: CASSVADMNTEAFF. The CDR3 region has the DNA TGTGCCAGCAGCGTAGCAGACATGAACACTGAAGCTTTCTTT.

This clonotype was found many times. The V call is TRBV20-1, the J call TRBJ1-3, with D uncertain. Germline-derived CDR1 and CDR2 are DFQATT and SNEGSKA (reference sequence). V lost 5 bases and J 7 bases, leaving 15 bases between the germline ends. The CDR3 runs 13 residues. The CDR3 here is CSAARVIGNTIYF. Written as DNA, the CDR3 is TGCAGTGCTGCTAGGGTTATCGGGAACACCATATATTTT.

This clonotype was detected ten times or more. This chain joins TRBV12-3 or TRBV12-4 and TRBJ2-7, with D possibly TRBD2 on 6 matching bases. V lost 7 bases, J lost 5 bases, and 12 bases lay in between. This CDR3 is built from 12 residues. The CDR3 loop is CASNRGGDEQYF. The CDR3 region has the DNA TGTGCCAGCAATAGGGGAGGCGACGAGCAGTACTTC.

This clonotype was seen a handful of times. The rearrangement uses TRBV6-1 and TRBJ2-2; D is unresolved. The CDR3 runs 14 residues. Germline lookup yields CDR1 MNHNS and CDR2 SASEGT. Between the trimmed V and J ends, which lost 1 base and 10 bases, there was a span of 13 bases. For the CDR3, the DNA is TGTGCCAGCAGTGAAGTAGGGCATGTCGAGGAGCTGTTTTTT. This translates into CASSEVGHVEELFF.

V gene TRBV11-2 combines with J gene TRBJ2-7; no definite D call. From germline, CDR1 is SGHAT and CDR2 FQNNGV. Trimming left V 5 bases short and J 0 bases short, with 17 bases between. CDR3 length equals 16 residues. CDR3 DNA sequence: TGTGCCAGCAGCCGCGCCAATTGGGCTAGCTCCTACGAGCAGTACTTC. Its protein product is CASSRANWASSYEQYF.

This chain connects TRBV7-4 to TRBJ2-7; 7 nucleotides align to TRBD2. The ends lost 5 bases at V and 7 bases at J; junction bases unmatched: 14. The CDR3 extends over 15 amino acids. Per the germline V gene, CDR1 is SGHVT and CDR2 is SQSDAQ. CDR3 in DNA: TGTGCCAGCAGCCCGGAGAACAGTGGGCGGGGGGAGCAGTACTTC. Its protein product is CASSPENSGRGEQYF.

The chain is built from TRBV19 and TRBJ1-1, with D perhaps matching TRBD1 (6 bases). This CDR3 region has 13 residues. Per the germline V gene, CDR1 is LNHDA and CDR2 is SQIVND (reference sequence). Trimming took off 7 bases at V and 7 bases at J, with 16 bases between the two ends. CDR3 DNA: TGTGCCAGTATGGAGGGGGGAGGTGATGAAGCTTTCTTT. Translated: CASMEGGGDEAFF.

The table lists this clonotype with a few counts. The rearrangement links TRBV11-2 to TRBJ2-6; D is perhaps TRBD2 (6 bases). The V end was cut by 0 bases, the J end by 0 bases, with 6 bases between. CDR1 is SGHAT, CDR2 FQNNGV, per germline. This CDR3 contains 16 residues. In DNA form, the CDR3 reads TGTGCCAGCAGCTTAGAGGGAGGCTCTGGGGCCAACGTCCTGACTTTC. Its protein product is CASSLEGGSGANVLTF.

The CDR3 DNA reads TGTGCCAGTACCACACTATTAAGACGGAACACTGAAGCTTTCTTT. Translated, it gives CASTTLLRRNTEAFF. V gene TRBV19 combines with J gene TRBJ1-1; D not certain. The V end was cut by 7 bases, the J end by 1 base, with 16 bases between. Germline CDR1 is LNHDA and CDR2 is SQIVND (reference sequence). The CDR3 extends over 15 amino acids. Full variable domain (outside the CDR3, taken from reference TRBV19 and TRBJ1-1): DGGITQSPKYLFRKEGQNVTLSCEQNLNHDAMYWYRQDPGQGLRLIYYSQIVNDFQKGDIAEGYSVSREKKESFPLTVTSAQKNPTAFYLCASTTLLRRNTEAFFGQGTRLTVV.

This clonotype was seen repeatedly, ten times or more. The chain recombines TRBV6-1 with TRBJ1-5; TRBD1 might be the D (5 bases). Germline V CDR1 and CDR2: MNHNS, SASEGT. This CDR3 has 14 residues. Between the trimmed V and J ends, which lost 10 bases and 5 bases, there was a span of 18 bases. The CDR3 region is CATTRDRPDQPQHF. The CDR3 bases are TGTGCCACCACGAGGGACCGTCCCGATCAGCCCCAGCATTTT.

This clonotype was picked up many times. J is TRBJ1-1 and V is TRBV9; D perhaps matches TRBD1 (5 bases). The germline V and J ends were trimmed by 0 bases and 14 bases, with 17 bases remaining between them. Germline V gene sequence: CDR1 SGDLS, CDR2 YYNGEE. This CDR3 is 13 amino acids long. CDR3 sequence reads: CASSVGGAPTLFF. CDR3 DNA sequence: TGTGCCAGCAGCGTAGGCGGGGCCCCTACTCTCTTCTTT.

This clonotype came up many times. The V and J genes are TRBV7-9 and TRBJ1-1, with D perhaps TRBD1 (6 bases). CDR3 length equals 14 residues. V lost 6 bases and J 11 bases, leaving 22 bases between the germline ends. Germline V gene data show CDR1 as SEHNR and CDR2 as FQNEAQ (reference sequence). The CDR3 is CASRNVQNAGGAFF. The CDR3, as DNA: TGTGCCAGCAGAAATGTCCAAAACGCGGGGGGCGCTTTCTTT. Variable domain in full (rest from reference TRBV7-9 and TRBJ1-1): DTGVSQNPRHKITKRGQNVTFRCDPISEHNRLYWYRQTLGQGPEFLTYFQNEAQLEKSRLLSDRFSAERPKGSFSTLEIQRTEQGDSAMYLCASRNVQNAGGAFFGQGTRLTVV.

This clonotype turned up a few times. This chain joins TRBV6-5 and TRBJ2-2; no firm D call. CDR3 length: 15 residues. In germline, CDR1 is MNHEY, CDR2 SVGAGI. Trimming took off 5 bases at V and 0 bases at J, with 10 bases between the two ends. CDR3 loop: CASSHRHPNTGELFF. CDR3 in DNA: TGTGCCAGCAGTCACCGTCACCCGAACACCGGGGAGCTGTTTTTT.

The rearrangement uses TRBV5-1 and TRBJ1-1; D might be TRBD1 (5 bases). Germline-derived CDR1 and CDR2 are SGHRS and YFSETQ. V shed 4 bases and J shed 4 bases, with 17 bases lying between them. The CDR3 loop spans 15 amino acids. DNA of the CDR3: TGCGCCAGCAGCGATAGGGGCAGGGAGGGCACTGAAGCTTTCTTT. Amino acids: CASSDRGREGTEAFF.